The rows below give T cell receptor beta chains drawn from one sample of a study of identical twins. Via MiXCR, TCRdb re-called the 5' RACE reads, giving one row per CDR3 protein. The sample carries 420,000 or so distinct CDR3 sequences, around 20% recorded once. Sequencing was performed on naive T cells sorted from blood. The receptors derive from a man aged 50 to 60 in good health. CDR3s include the opening cysteine and the closing phenylalanine or tryptophan. D genes are given only for firm matches. Some rows mark clone size as missing; the rest say once, few, many or name a class of expanded clone.

J gene	clone size	V gene	D gene	CDR3 DNA	CDR3 protein
TRBJ1-5	many	TRBV20-1	.	TGCAGTGCCAGGACTCTTTATAGCAATCAGCCCCAGCATTTT	CSARTLYSNQPQHF
TRBJ2-2	many	TRBV5-1	TRBD1	TGCGCCAGCAGGAAAACAGGGGCGGCCGGGGAGCTGTTTTTT	CASRKTGAAGELFF
TRBJ2-7	.	TRBV4-3	.	TGCGCCAGCAGCTCATCTCATCGGGGGATCACAGGGGCGCTCTCCTACGAGCAGTACTTC	CASSSSHRGITGALSYEQYF
TRBJ2-3	few	TRBV29-1	.	TGCAGCGTGGAAACTGGGACGGCGCCGTATTTT	CSVETGTAPYF
TRBJ1-1	.	TRBV29-1	.	TGCAGCTCGAAACAGGATGGGCTTTGGAACACTGAAGCTTTCTTT	CSSKQDGLWNTEAFF
TRBJ2-2	.	TRBV20-1	.	TGCAGTGCTCCGCGAAATGGGAGGGGGGCGAACACCGGGGAGCTGTTTTTT	CSAPRNGRGANTGELFF
TRBJ2-3	.	TRBV9	TRBD2	TGTGCCCGTAGGGCGCGGGAGGGTGGTACGCAGTATTTT	CARRAREGGTQYF
TRBJ2-1	.	TRBV12-3/TRBV12-4	.	TGTGCCAGCGCTTTTACTAGTTACAATGAGCAGTTCTTC	CASAFTSYNEQFF
TRBJ1-5	many	TRBV5-5	TRBD1	TGTGCCAGCAGCGAAACAGGGGGGAACCAGCCCCAGCATTTT	CASSETGGNQPQHF
TRBJ1-6	few	TRBV12-3/TRBV12-4	.	TGTGCCAGCAGCCGACAGAGCTCCTATAATTCACCCCTCCACTTT	CASSRQSSYNSPLHF